The source of this T cell receptor (beta chain) is a study of blood T cell repertoires in COVID-19. Germline CDR1 reads LNHDA; CDR2 reads SQIVND (reference sequence). The J segment lost 6 bases and the V segment lost 4 bases, leaving 12 bases of the junction unmatched. The CDR3 consists of 15 residues. Using immunoSEQ multiplex PCR, the repertoire was profiled, and TCRdb retains in-frame clones only, with some absent. The sample has 200,000 to 250,000 clones; 70% to 90% are singletons. The sample taken for sequencing was PBMCs or T cells enriched from blood (not recorded which). The receptor comes from a woman aged 35 to 49 with acute COVID-19. V is TRBV19 and J is TRBJ2-7; 7 bases line up with TRBD1. This chain's CDR3 is CASSTHRGEAAEQYF. The CDR3 region has the DNA TGTGCCAGTAGTACACACAGGGGAGAGGCTGCCGAGCAGTACTTC.